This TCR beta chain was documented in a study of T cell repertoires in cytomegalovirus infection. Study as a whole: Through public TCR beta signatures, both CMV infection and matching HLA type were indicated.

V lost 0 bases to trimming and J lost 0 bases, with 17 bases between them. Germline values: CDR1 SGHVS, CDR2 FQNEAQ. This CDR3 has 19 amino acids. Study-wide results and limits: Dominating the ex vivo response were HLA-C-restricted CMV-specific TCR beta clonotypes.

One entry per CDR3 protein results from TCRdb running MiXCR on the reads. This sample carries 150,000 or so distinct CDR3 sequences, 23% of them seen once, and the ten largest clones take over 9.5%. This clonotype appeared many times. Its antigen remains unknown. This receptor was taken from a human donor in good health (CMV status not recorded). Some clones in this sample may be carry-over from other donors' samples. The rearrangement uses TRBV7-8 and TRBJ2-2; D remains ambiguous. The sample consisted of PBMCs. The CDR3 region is CASSLARPESPSNTGELFF. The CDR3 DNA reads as TGTGCCAGCAGCTTAGCGCGGCCGGAGAGTCCCTCGAACACCGGGGAGCTGTTTTTT. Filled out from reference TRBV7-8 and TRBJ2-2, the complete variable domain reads GAGVSQSPRYKVAKRGQDVALRCDPISGHVSLFWYQQALGQGPEFLTYFQNEAQLDKSGLPSDRFFAERPEGSVSTLKIQRTQQEDSAVYLCASSLARPESPSNTGELFFGEGSRLTVL.